The clone carrying this T cell receptor (beta chain) has more than one count but fewer than ten. Its antigen remains unknown. The record originates from a study of cytomegalovirus exposure and HLA in healthy donors. Germline loops: CDR1 MNHNS, CDR2 SASEGT. This CDR3 has 13 amino acids. J was trimmed by 4 bases and V by 6 bases; bases with no gene match: 3. Study observations and caveats: Highest at DRB1 and lowest at HLA-C, TCR association rates differed among HLA loci in a later analysis.

It was with 60 Vbeta and 13 Jbeta primers that the PCR ran. The data were produced by immunoSEQ multiplex PCR, yet TCRdb's version contains in-frame clones alone and is incomplete. The sample has around 200,000 clones; over 75% are singletons. Input material: PBMCs. V usage is TRBV6-1 and J usage is TRBJ1-5, with TRBD1 identical over 7 bases. The source is a woman aged 45-65 years in good health and CMV-seronegative. DNA of the CDR3: TGTGCCAGCAGATTACAGGGGAATCAGCCCCAGCATTTT. Translating it yields CASRLQGNQPQHF.